These 5 T cell receptor beta chains were all obtained from the same sample, sequenced in a study of cytomegalovirus exposure and HLA in healthy donors. In the PCR, 60 Vbeta and 13 Jbeta primers were used. Clones were sequenced by immunoSEQ multiplex PCR, and TCRdb holds only the in-frame ones, with some missing. The sample lists about 57,000 clones, 70% to 85% occurring once. Sequenced material: PBMCs. The receptors stem from a woman between 25 and 40 years old in good health and CMV-seronegative.

This chain joins TRBV18 and TRBJ2-1; 10 nucleotides agree with TRBD1. The CDR3 has 16 residues. V lost 2 bases, J lost 4 bases, and 5 bases stayed unmatched. The germline CDR1 and CDR2 sequences are KGHSH and LQKENI. As DNA, the CDR3 is TGTGCCAGCTCACCAAGGGGACAGGGGATTTACAATGAGCAGTTCTTC. Encoded protein: CASSPRGQGIYNEQFF.

V gene TRBV16 combines with J gene TRBJ1-4; 10 bases align to TRBD1. From germline, CDR1 is KGHSY and CDR2 FQNENV. The junction had 8 bases not matched to a gene; V was cut back by 4 bases and J by 6 bases. This CDR3 region has 16 residues. The CDR3 DNA reads TGTGCCAGCAGCCTTCAGACGGGACAGGGGTATGAAAAACTGTTTTTT. Its protein product is CASSLQTGQGYEKLFF.

The rearrangement links TRBV7-2 to TRBJ1-5; unclear D gene. CDR1 is SGHTA and CDR2 is FQGNSA in the germline V gene. Between the trimmed V and J ends, which lost 1 base and 4 bases, there was a span of 8 bases. This CDR3 spans 14 amino acids. Here the CDR3 reads CASSLVASNQPQHF. CDR3 DNA: TGTGCCAGCAGCTTAGTTGCTAGTAATCAGCCCCAGCATTTT.

The rearrangement uses TRBV7-8 and TRBJ2-4; D is undetermined. Trimming shortened V by 5 bases and J by 4 bases, and 12 bases separated the two germline ends. CDR1 and CDR2 (germline): SGHVS, FQNEAQ. The CDR3 sequence is 14 residues long. The DNA of the CDR3 is TGTGCCAGCAGCGAGGATCCGGTAAAAAACATTCAGTACTTC. It translates to CASSEDPVKNIQYF.

This clone showed up just a few times. The V and J genes are TRBV19 and TRBJ2-3; TRBD1 is a possible D gene (6 bases). Germline CDR1 and CDR2: LNHDA and SQIVND (reference sequence). Trimming removed 0 bases from V and 0 bases from J, with 13 bases in between. CDR3 size: 17 residues. The CDR3 DNA is TGTGCCAGTAGTATAGAATGGACAGAATCTAGCACAGATACGCAGTATTTT. Encoded protein: CASSIEWTESSTDTQYF.